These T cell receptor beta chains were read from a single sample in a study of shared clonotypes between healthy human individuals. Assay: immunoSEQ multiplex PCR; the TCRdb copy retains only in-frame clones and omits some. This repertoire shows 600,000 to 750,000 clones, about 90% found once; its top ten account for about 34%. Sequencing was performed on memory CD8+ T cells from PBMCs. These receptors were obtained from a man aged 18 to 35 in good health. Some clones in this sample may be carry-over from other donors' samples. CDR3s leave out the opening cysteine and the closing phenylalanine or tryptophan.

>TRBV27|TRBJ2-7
ASSLSGPQGGPGEQY
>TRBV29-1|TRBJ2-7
SVLRQGRYEQY
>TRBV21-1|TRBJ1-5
ASSDWGSNQPQH
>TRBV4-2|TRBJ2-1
ASSQVTSGSYNEQF
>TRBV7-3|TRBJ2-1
ASSPLSRTASYNEQF
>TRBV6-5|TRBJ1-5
ASRETGGNQPQH
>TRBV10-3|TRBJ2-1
AISEEGWTYNEQF
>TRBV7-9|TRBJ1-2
ASSPQGVRDRRNYGYT
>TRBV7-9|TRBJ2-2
ASSLAPGELF
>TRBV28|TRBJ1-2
ASRYDRGDGYT
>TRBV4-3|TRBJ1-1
ASSQVKPAARGATEAF
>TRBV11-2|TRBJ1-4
ASSLWDRDEKLF
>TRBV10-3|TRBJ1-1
AISESGGSAEAF
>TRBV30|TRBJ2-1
AWSRTGLNEQF
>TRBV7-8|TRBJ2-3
ASSLKFDSASTDTQY
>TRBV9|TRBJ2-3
ASSVDRGTDTQY